What follows are 16 T cell receptor beta chains derived from one specimen sequenced in a study of T cell changes during pregnancy in multiple sclerosis. TCRdb's table, derived via immunoSEQ multiplex PCR, lists solely in-frame clones and lacks some. The repertoire has some 79,000 clones, about 90% of them found once; the top ten carry approximately 0.47%. The sample was CD4+ T cells from peripheral blood mononuclear cells, taken in the second trimester of pregnancy. The source of these receptors is a female donor with multiple sclerosis, enrolled in a pregnancy study.

This chain joins TRBV27 and TRBJ1-2; no definite D call. Germline CDR1 MNHEY, CDR2 SMNVEV (reference sequence). CDR3 length: 13 amino acids. The ends were cut back, 10 bases at V and 3 bases at J, with 15 bases in the middle. The CDR3 protein is CATRRELDYGYTF. As DNA, the CDR3 is TGTGCCACCAGGCGGGAGCTAGACTATGGCTACACCTTC.

The chain is built from TRBV4-2 and TRBJ1-1; D unresolved. The germline gives CDR1 LGHNA, CDR2 YNFKEQ. CDR3 length equals 13 residues. The V and J ends lost 3 bases and 6 bases respectively, with 11 bases between them. In DNA, the CDR3 is TGTGCCAGCAGCCAGCCGGTCGGGGCTGAAGCTTTCTTT. This sequence encodes CASSQPVGAEAFF.

In regard to this clone: In this CDR3 the conserved last residue, phenylalanine or tryptophan, is missing, so a read error is likely. The DNA is omitted, as the CDR3 cannot be located on it reliably, and the CDR3 follows TCRdb's listing. This chain joins TRBV29-1 and TRBJ2-7; the D call TRBD1 from the table was never checked on the DNA. A total of 10 residues make up the CDR3, ends included. Germline-derived CDR1 and CDR2 are SQVTM and ANQGSEA. CDR3 loop: CTTPGTGRFL.

The chain recombines TRBV5-1 with TRBJ1-1; 7 nucleotides match TRBD1. V was pared by 6 bases and J by 4 bases, with 0 bases of the junction left unmatched. Per the germline V gene, CDR1 is SGHRS and CDR2 is YFSETQ. The CDR3 loop spans 11 amino acids. CDR3 nucleotides: TGCGCCAGCACAGGGGGCACTGAAGCTTTCTTT. This translates into CASTGGTEAFF.

This chain connects TRBV2 to TRBJ1-3; 7 positions match TRBD1. The CDR3 has 14 amino acids. The germline V gene encodes CDR1 SNHLY and CDR2 FYNNEI. V was clipped by 4 bases and J by 1 base; unmatched bases: 1. The CDR3, as DNA: TGTGCCAGCAGTGTGACAGGGTCTGGAAACACCATATATTTT. Its translation: CASSVTGSGNTIYF.

The chain links TRBV4-3 to TRBJ2-6; 7 nucleotides agree with TRBD1. The V segment lost 1 base and the J segment 1 base; nucleotides outside the gene matches: 16. The germline V gene encodes CDR1 LGHNA and CDR2 YSLEER. CDR3 length: 21 residues. DNA of the CDR3: TGCGCCAGCAGCCAAGCTACCCTAGACAGGGTAAGCCCTTCTGGGGCCAACGTCCTGACTTTC. Translated: CASSQATLDRVSPSGANVLTF.

Worth noting for this clone: Distinct nucleotide sequences in the sample also encode this CDR3. The rearrangement joins TRBV7-6 to TRBJ1-5, with D unclear. CDR3 size: 13 residues. CDR1 and CDR2 from the germline V gene are SGHVS and FNYEAQ. Trimming removed 1 base at V and 6 bases at J, with 7 bases between. The CDR3 DNA reads TGTGCCAGCAGCTTAGGGGCGGGTCAGCCCCAGCATTTT. As protein: CASSLGAGQPQHF.

This chain connects TRBV19 to TRBJ2-7; 14 bases fit TRBD2. This CDR3 comprises 16 residues. Losses at the gene ends were 5 bases for V and 5 bases for J; bases not matched to a gene: 8. Germline CDR1 LNHDA, CDR2 SQIVND (reference sequence). The CDR3: CASSLLGLAGANEQYF. CDR3 bases: TGTGCCAGTAGTCTTCTGGGACTAGCGGGAGCCAACGAGCAGTACTTC.

The rearrangement joins TRBV6-5 to TRBJ1-2; weak D call: TRBD1 (6 bases). V lost 0 bases and J lost 4, with 9 bases in between. CDR1 and CDR2 from the germline V gene are MNHEY and SVGAGI. The CDR3 contains 14 residues. In DNA form, the CDR3 reads TGTGCCAGCAGTTACTCCAGCAGGGGCTATGGCTACACCTTC. It translates to CASSYSSRGYGYTF.

The chain is built from TRBV15 and TRBJ2-7; 10 bases match TRBD1. Germline-derived CDR1 and CDR2 are LNHNV and YYDKDF (reference sequence). The V and J ends lost 1 base and 4 bases, in that order; junction bases with no gene match: 7. This CDR3 comprises 16 residues. The CDR3 region is CATSRAGTGDKYEQYF. The CDR3 nucleotides are TGTGCCACCAGCAGAGCCGGGACAGGGGACAAATACGAGCAGTACTTC.

V usage is TRBV4-2 and J usage is TRBJ2-3; 9 bases map to TRBD2. V gave up 4 bases and J gave up 1 base; unmatched junction bases: 3. Germline lookup yields CDR1 LGHNA and CDR2 YNFKEQ. The CDR3 contains 15 residues. CDR3 region: CASSPASGGTDTQYF. The DNA of the CDR3 is TGTGCCAGCAGCCCGGCTAGCGGGGGCACAGATACGCAGTATTTT.

The rearrangement uses TRBV9 and TRBJ2-5; 10 bases agree with TRBD2. Germline lookup yields CDR1 SGDLS and CDR2 YYNGEE. V shed 3 bases and J 5 bases; nucleotides not matched to a gene: 7. The CDR3 loop spans 15 amino acids. The CDR3 DNA follows: TGTGCCAGCAGCGCGAGCGGGGGGGCGGGGGAGACCCAGTACTTC. Translating it yields CASSASGGAGETQYF.

This chain links TRBV27 with TRBJ1-2; a possible D gene is TRBD1 (5 bases). CDR1 is MNHEY, CDR2 SMNVEV, per germline (reference sequence). The CDR3 extends over 15 amino acids. The V end was cut by 5 bases, the J end by 0 bases, with 13 bases between. In DNA, the CDR3 is TGTGCCAGCAGTATCTCCCCGGGGGCTAACTATGGCTACACCTTC. Its protein is CASSISPGANYGYTF.

This sequence joins TRBV10-3 and TRBJ2-3; TRBD2 is a possible D gene (5 bases). Trimming cost V 9 bases and J 0 bases, with 10 bases left between them. This CDR3 region has 13 residues. Germline V gene sequence: CDR1 ENHRY, CDR2 SYGVKD. The CDR3 loop is CAIRGMSTDTQYF. CDR3 nucleotides: TGTGCCATAAGAGGGATGAGCACAGATACGCAGTATTTT.

This chain links TRBV7-6 with TRBJ2-1; 7 positions match TRBD1. This CDR3 comprises 17 residues. Germline CDR1 SGHVS, CDR2 FNYEAQ. V was pared by 5 bases and J by 6 bases, with 16 bases of the junction left unmatched. The CDR3 here is CASSLRGTGYRGNEQFF. CDR3 nucleotide sequence: TGTGCCAGCAGCCTCAGAGGGACGGGGTACAGGGGCAATGAGCAGTTCTTC.

V usage is TRBV5-6 and J usage is TRBJ2-3, with 9 bases fitting TRBD2. CDR1 SGHDT and CDR2 YYEEEE come from the germline V gene. CDR3 size: 17 residues. J lost 8 bases, V lost 4 bases, and 17 bases had no gene match. The CDR3 region is CASSMKGLAGPKGTQYF. CDR3 coding DNA: TGTGCCAGCAGCATGAAGGGACTAGCCGGACCGAAGGGTACGCAGTATTTT.